One TCR beta chain is described in this entry. What it binds is unknown. Noted time point: week 35, safety follow-up. Vaccine doses each comprised 300 ug of mutant IDH1 20-mer peptide, with topical imiquimod. The assay was immunoSEQ multiplex PCR, and TCRdb's table has in-frame clones only and misses some. The sample consists of tens of thousands of clones, 80% to 85% of them appearing once. The source of the sample is a study of a mutant IDH1 vaccine in newly diagnosed glioma. CDR1 and CDR2 (germline): LGHNA, YSLEER. The V gene lost 4 bases and the J gene lost 6 bases, with 18 bases spanning the gap. The CDR3 is 16 residues long.

The sequence derives from a man younger than 35 with glioma. The chain is built from TRBV4-3 and TRBJ1-4, with a possible D match to TRBD1 (5 bases). The sample in question was PBMCs, obtained from a glioma patient whose treatment included an IDH1 peptide vaccine. CDR3 in amino acids: CASSPRVGERDEKLFF. DNA of the CDR3: TGCGCCAGCAGCCCAAGAGTAGGGGAGCGGGATGAAAAACTGTTTTTT.